These 26 T cell receptor beta chains share one sample of origin, sequenced in a study of CD8+ T cells in alopecia areata (dated by TCRdb to 2016 to 2019). Libraries were constructed by the immunoSEQ multiplex PCR assay. RNA was extracted from all samples and reverse transcribed into cDNA, which served as template for TCR sequencing. Not all clones reach the TCRdb copy of this immuneACCESS table, which keeps in-frame sequences only. Checked studies attribute under half of the gap to unresolved V genes and leave the rest unexplained. The sample table records approximately 140,000 clones; about 90% of these occur just once. About 15% of the sample rests with the top ten. Reading the label with the study, this specimen's time point is: baseline before oral tofacitinib. The sequencing here drew on CD8+ T cells sorted from blood, taken at week 0. The receptor set was obtained from a human donor with alopecia areata.

The V gene is TRBV7-9, the J gene TRBJ1-2; the D is unclear. CDR1 is SEHNR, CDR2 FQNEAQ, per germline (reference sequence). CDR3 size: 12 residues. V lost 1 base and J lost 8, with 8 bases in between. CDR3 residues: CASSLVQEGYTF. The CDR3 nucleotides are TGTGCCAGCAGCTTAGTTCAAGAGGGCTACACCTTC.

The chain has TRBV6-5 and TRBJ2-1; TRBD1 is a possible D gene (5 bases). The V and J ends lost 5 bases and 1 base respectively, with 9 bases between them. Germline assignment: CDR1 MNHEY and CDR2 SVGAGI. This CDR3 is 14 amino acids long. The CDR3 region is CASSLQGSYNEQFF. The CDR3 DNA is TGTGCCAGCAGTCTTCAGGGTTCCTACAATGAGCAGTTCTTC.

This sequence joins TRBV4-1 and TRBJ2-1, with D possibly matching TRBD2 (7 bases). Trimming left V 3 bases short and J 7 bases short, with 22 bases between. The germline V gene has CDR1 MGHRA and CDR2 YSYEKL. This CDR3 contains 17 residues. As DNA, the CDR3 is TGCGCCAGCAGCCAGGAGAGGGGGGGCTTGAGAGATAATGAGCAGTTCTTC. Translation gives CASSQERGGLRDNEQFF.

This chain links TRBV19 with TRBJ2-1, with D perhaps TRBD1 (6 bases). The CDR3 length is 15 residues. Trimming removed 7 bases at V and 6 bases at J, with 19 bases between. Germline V gene sequence: CDR1 LNHDA, CDR2 SQIVND (reference sequence). The CDR3 DNA reads TGTGCCAGTACCTCCGGTCAGGGGTTTTTCAATGAGCAGTTCTTC. Encoded protein: CASTSGQGFFNEQFF.

The chain is built from TRBV15 and TRBJ2-1; 10 nucleotides align to TRBD2. This CDR3 spans 16 amino acids. CDR1 is LNHNV and CDR2 is YYDKDF in the germline V gene (reference sequence). V lost 1 base and J lost 2; bases outside the gene matches: 2. The CDR3 spells CATSRGTSGTYNEQFF. The DNA of the CDR3 is TGTGCCACCAGCAGAGGGACTAGCGGAACCTACAATGAGCAGTTCTTC.

The V and J genes are TRBV6-6 and TRBJ2-1; no clear D. With 2 bases removed from V and 2 bases from J, the gap between germline ends came to 13 bases. The CDR3 has 16 residues. In germline, CDR1 is MNHNY, CDR2 SVGAGI (reference sequence). The CDR3 coding sequence is TGTGCCAGCAGTTACCGCGGCGAAGGACCCTACAATGAGCAGTTCTTC. Its protein product is CASSYRGEGPYNEQFF.

The V and J genes are TRBV7-8 and TRBJ1-1; D call uncertain. Germline V gene data show CDR1 as SGHVS and CDR2 as FQNEAQ. Between the trimmed V and J ends, which lost 4 bases and 5 bases, there was a span of 11 bases. This CDR3 is 13 amino acids long. CDR3 nucleotides: TGTGCCAGCAGCTCCGGCCTGGCTACTGAAGCTTTCTTT. Translating it yields CASSSGLATEAFF. Looking up the rest from reference TRBV7-8 and TRBJ1-1 gives the full variable domain: GAGVSQSPRYKVAKRGQDVALRCDPISGHVSLFWYQQALGQGPEFLTYFQNEAQLDKSGLPSDRFFAERPEGSVSTLKIQRTQQEDSAVYLCASSSGLATEAFFGQGTRLTVV.

This clone has a single count. The CDR3 nucleotides read TGTGCCAGCAGCTGGTCAGGGCGCGAGCAGTACTTC. Its protein is CASSWSGREQYF. This chain links TRBV5-5 with TRBJ2-7, with D possibly TRBD1 on 5 matching bases. Germline loops: CDR1 SGHKS, CDR2 YYEKEE (reference sequence). V lost 3 bases, J lost 6 bases, and 10 bases lay in between. The CDR3 is made up of 12 amino acids.

This clone was found once. The chain links TRBV30 to TRBJ2-7, with no clear D. This CDR3 is 16 amino acids long. V was clipped by 1 base and J by 0 bases, with 16 bases between them. Germline CDR1 is GTSNPN and CDR2 is SVGIG (reference sequence). The CDR3 sequence: CAWSGEAGEISYEQYF. The CDR3 DNA reads TGTGCCTGGAGTGGAGAGGCAGGTGAAATCTCCTACGAGCAGTACTTC.

The V call is TRBV5-1, the J call TRBJ2-1; 10 nucleotides match TRBD1. V lost 2 bases to trimming and J lost 3 bases; unmatched junction nucleotides: 2. This CDR3 is built from 15 residues. CDR1 is SGHRS and CDR2 is YFSETQ in the germline V gene. The CDR3 is CASSLWTGGYNEQFF. The CDR3 DNA is TGCGCCAGCAGCTTATGGACAGGGGGCTACAATGAGCAGTTCTTC.

This chain connects TRBV2 to TRBJ2-1, with TRBD2 matching 7 bases. V lost 4 bases, J lost 0 bases, and 3 bases stayed unmatched. This CDR3 has 15 amino acids. CDR1 and CDR2 (germline): SNHLY, FYNNEI. The CDR3 here is CASSVGTTSYNEQFF. DNA for the CDR3: TGTGCCAGCAGTGTGGGGACTACCTCCTACAATGAGCAGTTCTTC.

The chain is built from TRBV28 and TRBJ2-2; D is unresolved. V shed 8 bases and J shed 6 bases, with 4 bases lying between them. Germline-derived CDR1 and CDR2 are MDHEN and SYDVKM. This CDR3 is built from 10 residues. As DNA, the CDR3 is TGTGCCAGCGGCTCCGGGGAGCTGTTTTTT. This gives the protein CASGSGELFF.

This clone was found once. V and J are TRBV6-5 and TRBJ2-6; possibly TRBD2 for D (5 bases). CDR3 length: 15 amino acids. Germline-derived CDR1 and CDR2 are MNHEY and SVGAGI. The V end was cut by 6 bases, the J end by 1 base, with 10 bases between. In DNA form, the CDR3 reads TGTGCCAGCAGCCGACCGGGATCTGGGGCCAACGTCCTGACTTTC. As protein: CASSRPGSGANVLTF.

The CDR3 loop is CASSPGLAGGVSSTDTQYF. The CDR3 DNA reads as TGTGCCAGCAGCCCGGGACTAGCGGGAGGCGTTTCTAGCACAGATACGCAGTATTTT. The gene calls are TRBV9 and TRBJ2-3; TRBD2 agrees at 15 bases. CDR1 is SGDLS and CDR2 is YYNGEE in the germline V gene. CDR3 length equals 19 residues. Trimming cost V 4 bases and J 0 bases; bases outside gene matches: 9.

This rearrangement joins TRBV29-1 to TRBJ2-7; a weak D match, TRBD1 (6 bases). Trimming pared 6 bases from V and 3 bases from J, leaving 15 bases between. The CDR3 has 13 amino acids. The germline gives CDR1 SQVTM, CDR2 ANQGSEA. The DNA for the CDR3 is TGCAGCGTCTCCGGGACACCCTTCTACGAGCAGTACTTC. Translating gives CSVSGTPFYEQYF.

The chain uses TRBV7-8 and TRBJ2-4, with TRBD2 identical over 7 bases. Looked up from germline, CDR1 is SGHVS and CDR2 is FQNEAQ. J lost 5 bases, V lost 10 bases, and 8 bases had no gene match. This CDR3 region has 13 residues. Here the CDR3 DNA reads TGTGCCACCCAAGCGGGATGGGAAAACATTCAGTACTTC. It specifies CATQAGWENIQYF.

This clone was counted only a few times. The chain couples TRBV30 to TRBJ2-7, with D possibly TRBD1 on 6 matching bases. Trimming took 2 bases from V and 3 from J, leaving 8 bases between them. Germline V gene lookup returns CDR1 GTSNPN and CDR2 SVGIG (reference sequence). The CDR3 spans 12 residues. DNA for the CDR3: TGTGCCTGGAGTCTGGACAGCTACGAGCAGTACTTC. It specifies CAWSLDSYEQYF.

V usage is TRBV5-4 and J usage is TRBJ2-7; 9 nucleotides agree with TRBD2. V lost 3 bases to trimming and J lost 2 bases; unmatched junction nucleotides: 9. CDR1 SGHNT and CDR2 YYREEE come from the germline V gene (reference sequence). This CDR3 comprises 16 residues. CDR3 in amino acids: CASSWAASGNAYEQYF. The CDR3 DNA is TGTGCCAGCAGCTGGGCGGCTAGCGGGAATGCCTACGAGCAGTACTTC.

The chain uses TRBV29-1 and TRBJ2-4; no definite D call. The CDR3 is 14 amino acids. Germline V lookup: CDR1 SQVTM, CDR2 ANQGSEA. Trimming removed 1 base at V and 3 bases at J, with 10 bases between. The CDR3 coding sequence is TGCAGCGTTGAAGCAAGCTTTGGCAAAAACATTCAGTACTTC. This sequence encodes CSVEASFGKNIQYF.

The chain is built from TRBV19 and TRBJ2-1, with 11 nucleotides matching TRBD1. CDR1 is LNHDA, CDR2 SQIVND, per germline (reference sequence). The junction had 8 bases not matched to a gene; V was cut back by 5 bases and J by 8 bases. CDR3 length: 15 amino acids. CDR3 in amino acids: CASSLPGQGVDEQFF. The CDR3 DNA sequence: TGTGCCAGTAGTCTTCCGGGACAGGGGGTGGATGAGCAGTTCTTC.

The J gene is TRBJ1-1, the V gene TRBV9; perhaps TRBD1 as D (6 bases). CDR1 SGDLS and CDR2 YYNGEE come from the germline V gene. V was cut by 4 bases and J by 0 bases, with 19 bases left in between. This CDR3 region has 17 residues. In DNA form, the CDR3 reads TGTGCCAGCAGCACCCTAGGAGGGGGACGGATGAACACTGAAGCTTTCTTT. This sequence encodes CASSTLGGGRMNTEAFF. Drawing the rest from reference TRBV9 and TRBJ1-1, the complete variable domain is DSGVTQTPKHLITATGQRVTLRCSPRSGDLSVYWYQQSLDQGLQFLIQYYNGEERAKGNILERFSAQQFPDLHSELNLSSLELGDSALYFCASSTLGGGRMNTEAFFGQGTRLTVV.

The gene calls are TRBV7-8 and TRBJ2-7; a possible D gene is TRBD2 (6 bases). CDR3 length: 14 amino acids. Germline values: CDR1 SGHVS, CDR2 FQNEAQ. The V end was cut by 0 bases, the J end by 2 bases, with 8 bases between. For the CDR3, the DNA is TGTGCCAGCAGCTTAGCGGCGGGGACCTACGAGCAGTACTTC. Encoded protein: CASSLAAGTYEQYF. The whole variable domain, remainder taken from reference TRBV7-8 and TRBJ2-7, is GAGVSQSPRYKVAKRGQDVALRCDPISGHVSLFWYQQALGQGPEFLTYFQNEAQLDKSGLPSDRFFAERPEGSVSTLKIQRTQQEDSAVYLCASSLAAGTYEQYFGPGTRLTVT.

The chain employs TRBV5-4 and TRBJ2-2; 11 nucleotides agree with TRBD2. This CDR3 is 18 amino acids long. V dropped 2 bases and J dropped 2; count of bases not matched to a gene: 8. Germline lookup yields CDR1 SGHNT and CDR2 YYREEE (reference sequence). As DNA, the CDR3 is TGTGCCAGCAGCTTAGGGACTAGCGGCGGGACTAACACCGGGGAGCTGTTTTTT. Translating it yields CASSLGTSGGTNTGELFF.

This clone is classed as medium-sized (0.01 to 0.1%). V is TRBV19 and J is TRBJ1-1; D gene uncertain. The germline V gene has CDR1 LNHDA and CDR2 SQIVND (reference sequence). The V and J ends lost 2 bases and 6 bases respectively, with 13 bases between them. The CDR3 covers 14 residues. CDR3 residues: CASSIREINAEAFF. CDR3 nucleotide sequence: TGTGCCAGTAGTATAAGGGAAATTAACGCTGAAGCTTTCTTT.

V is TRBV14 and J is TRBJ2-5; D is unclear. The V end was cut by 5 bases, the J end by 4 bases, with 26 bases between. This CDR3 spans 18 amino acids. The germline V gene has CDR1 SGHDN and CDR2 FVKESK. CDR3: CASSGKVLWEGAGETQYF. The CDR3, as DNA: TGTGCCAGCAGCGGGAAAGTCCTATGGGAAGGCGCCGGAGAGACCCAGTACTTC.

The genes are TRBV6-1 and TRBJ2-2, with 10 bases that match TRBD2. Trimming removed 2 bases from V and 7 bases from J; junction bases left unmatched: 7. This CDR3 is built from 16 residues. Germline-derived CDR1 and CDR2 are MNHNS and SASEGT. The DNA of the CDR3 is TGTGCCAGCAGTGAACCGGGGACTAGCGTAAGCGGGGAGCTGTTTTTT. Translated: CASSEPGTSVSGELFF.